Listed below are T cell receptor beta chains from one sample, sequenced in a study of blood T cells in healthy people across ages. TCRdb re-called the 5' RACE reads with MiXCR, one entry per CDR3 protein. In the table there are fewer than 2,000,000 distinct CDR3 sequences, more than 35% of which are singletons. Material: blood. These receptors came from a human donor in good health. The CDR3 runs from the conserved cysteine through the conserved F or W. A D gene is named only where the DNA matches it firmly. Only some rows state a clone size, as once, few, many or a class for expanded clones.

v_gene,d_gene,j_gene,abundance,CDR3aa,CDR3nt
TRBV27,TRBD1,TRBJ2-3,few,CASSPRGTGVADTQYF,TGTGCCAGCAGTCCCCGGGGGACAGGGGTTGCAGATACGCAGTATTTT
TRBV5-1,TRBD2,TRBJ2-1,few,CASSSRLAGVRSYNEQFF,TGCGCCAGCAGCTCCAGACTAGCGGGGGTGCGTTCCTACAATGAGCAGTTCTTC
TRBV5-1,.,TRBJ2-1,.,CASSLVSQPRSFSYNEQFF,TGCGCCAGCAGCTTGGTTTCGCAGCCTCGTAGTTTCTCCTACAATGAGCAGTTCTTC
TRBV20-1,.,TRBJ1-6,few,CSAPGGSYNSPLHF,TGCAGTGCGCCGGGGGGCTCCTATAATTCACCCCTCCACTTT
TRBV12-3/TRBV12-4,.,TRBJ1-1,.,CASSFFIEKEAFF,TGTGCCAGCAGTTTCTTCATCGAAAAGGAAGCTTTCTTT
TRBV6-2/TRBV6-3,.,TRBJ2-1,many,CASSYRRDQFF,TGTGCCAGCAGTTACAGGAGGGACCAGTTCTTC
TRBV7-9,.,TRBJ2-1,.,CASSHVRGESYNEQFF,TGTGCCAGCAGCCACGTCAGGGGAGAGTCCTACAATGAGCAGTTCTTC
TRBV12-3/TRBV12-4,.,TRBJ2-5,.,CASSFNWETQYF,TGTGCCAGCAGTTTTAACTGGGAGACCCAGTACTTC
TRBV4-3,.,TRBJ2-3,.,CASSQVSPGVRDTQYF,TGCGCCAGCAGCCAAGTGTCCCCGGGGGTAAGAGATACGCAGTATTTT
TRBV12-3/TRBV12-4,TRBD1,TRBJ2-3,.,CASSFDRAYTDTQYF,TGTGCCAGCAGTTTCGACAGGGCCTACACAGATACGCAGTATTTT
TRBV5-1,.,TRBJ2-5,once,CASSWAGTQETQYF,TGCGCCAGCAGCTGGGCGGGGACCCAAGAGACCCAGTACTTC
TRBV7-2,.,TRBJ2-5,.,CASSLIYPPKETQYF,TGTGCCAGCAGCTTAATCTATCCCCCGAAAGAGACCCAGTACTTC
TRBV4-3,TRBD1,TRBJ2-5,few,CASSQGTGRGETQYF,TGCGCCAGCAGCCAAGGGACAGGGCGGGGAGAGACCCAGTACTTC
TRBV10-3,TRBD2,TRBJ2-1,few,CAISPMGGGNEQFF,TGTGCCATCAGCCCCATGGGGGGGGGGAATGAGCAGTTCTTC
TRBV7-3,TRBD1,TRBJ2-4,many,CASSLKHHATGKESAKNIQYF,TGTGCCAGCAGCTTAAAGCACCATGCGACAGGGAAGGAATCAGCCAAAAACATTCAGTACTTC
TRBV4-2,.,TRBJ1-1,.,CASSQDYGGGTEAFF,TGTGCCAGCAGCCAAGATTATGGAGGGGGCACTGAAGCTTTCTTT
TRBV28,TRBD1,TRBJ2-3,few,CASSFNRGFTDTQYF,TGTGCCAGCAGTTTCAACAGGGGTTTCACAGATACGCAGTATTTT
TRBV4-3,.,TRBJ1-2,many,CASSQETGNYGYTF,TGCGCCAGCAGCCAAGAAACAGGGAATTATGGCTACACCTTC
TRBV11-2,TRBD2,TRBJ2-1,.,CASSLKAGEFTYNEQFF,TGTGCCAGCAGCTTGAAGGCGGGGGAGTTCACCTACAATGAGCAGTTCTTC
TRBV4-1,.,TRBJ1-1,.,CASRAEIEAFF,TGCGCCAGCAGGGCGGAAATTGAAGCTTTCTTT
TRBV6-5,.,TRBJ1-6,.,CASSYSSGLSSYNSPLYF,TGTGCCAGCAGTTACAGTTCGGGGCTTAGCTCCTATAATTCACCCCTCTACTTT
TRBV20-1,TRBD2,TRBJ2-7,few,CSARGLAETYNEQYF,TGCAGTGCTAGAGGACTAGCGGAGACCTACAATGAGCAGTACTTC
TRBV14,.,TRBJ2-5,.,CASSQIRPRETQYF,TGTGCCAGCAGCCAAATCCGTCCCCGAGAGACCCAGTACTTC
TRBV20-1,TRBD1,TRBJ1-2,few,CSAQPQGAVGGYTF,TGCAGTGCCCAACCACAGGGGGCTGTGGGTGGCTACACCTTC
TRBV15,TRBD1,TRBJ1-2,.,CATSGWTGDYYGYTF,TGTGCCACCAGCGGGTGGACAGGCGATTACTATGGCTACACCTTC
TRBV2,.,TRBJ2-7,.,CASRGGSNSCEQYF,TGTGCCAGCAGGGGTGGGTCCAACTCCTGCGAGCAGTACTTC
TRBV14,.,TRBJ2-5,.,CASSRGLLGTQYF,TGTGCCAGCAGCCGTGGACTCTTAGGGACCCAGTACTTC
TRBV20-1,TRBD2,TRBJ2-5,.,CSARAGRGGGWTTQYF,TGTAGTGCTAGAGCTGGTCGGGGGGGCGGCTGGACGACCCAGTACTTC
TRBV9,TRBD2,TRBJ2-1,.,CASSVAGGPGNEQFF,TGTGCCAGCAGCGTCGCGGGGGGGCCAGGCAATGAGCAGTTCTTC
TRBV4-2,.,TRBJ2-5,.,CASSLGEFGQETQYF,TGTGCCAGCAGCCTCGGGGAGTTTGGACAAGAGACCCAGTACTTC
TRBV7-9,.,TRBJ1-2,.,CASSGGILYGYTF,TGTGCCAGCAGCGGGGGAATCTTATATGGCTACACCTTC